This record covers a single TCR beta chain. What it binds is not known. V lost 0 bases to trimming and J lost 1 base, with 11 bases between them. The CDR3 length is 15 residues. Germline V gene data show CDR1 as DFQATT and CDR2 as SNEGSKA (reference sequence). The data originate from a study of identical twins. Study findings and constraints: Reduced insertions were recorded for abundant cord blood beta clonotypes, with no such pattern in memory repertoires. For monozygotic twins, models underestimated out-of-frame TCR alpha sharing.

TCRdb reprocessed the 5' RACE reads via MiXCR and lists one record per CDR3 protein. Found here are 300,000 to 400,000 distinct CDR3 sequences, more than 9% of them singletons; the top ten hold roughly 7%. The same sample was also studied in work on yellow fever vaccine responses in identical twins. That work states: A vaccine T cell response that seemed partly convergent and partly personalized was reported in twins.

The clonotype was recovered from a young woman in good health. Sequencing was performed on CD8+ T cells sorted from blood. This rearrangement joins TRBV20-1 to TRBJ2-3, with D perhaps matching TRBD1 (5 bases). The CDR3 spells CSARDYGRGTDTQYF. For the CDR3, the DNA is TGCAGTGCTAGAGATTACGGCAGGGGCACAGATACGCAGTATTTT.